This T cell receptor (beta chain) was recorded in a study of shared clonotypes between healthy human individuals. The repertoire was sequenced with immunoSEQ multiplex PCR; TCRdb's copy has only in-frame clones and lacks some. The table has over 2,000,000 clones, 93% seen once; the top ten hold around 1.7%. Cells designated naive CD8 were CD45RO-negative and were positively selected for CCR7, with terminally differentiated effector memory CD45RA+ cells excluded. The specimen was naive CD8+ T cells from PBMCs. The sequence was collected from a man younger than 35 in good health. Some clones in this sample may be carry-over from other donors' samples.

This chain's CDR3 is CASITALNTEAFF. In nucleotides, the CDR3 is TGTGCCAGCATAACAGCCTTGAACACTGAAGCTTTCTTT. The rearrangement links TRBV25-1 to TRBJ1-1; D remains unclear. With 7 bases removed from V and 0 bases from J, the gap between germline ends came to 9 bases. Germline V gene sequence: CDR1 MGHDK, CDR2 SYGVNS. There are 13 residues in the CDR3.